A single sample gave rise to the 3 T cell receptor beta chains below, sequenced in a study of early T cells in non-severe SARS-CoV-2 infection. TCRdb redid the calling of the 5' RACE reads with MiXCR, one entry per CDR3 protein. This table holds 60,000 to 75,000 distinct CDR3 sequences, roughly an eighth found once. The sequencing here drew on whole blood, taken at baseline. Receptors were obtained from an adult who was a healthcare worker with PCR-confirmed SARS-CoV-2 infection or an uninfected control (not recorded which).

This clonotype was picked up many times. V usage is TRBV7-9 and J usage is TRBJ2-3; 11 bases are shared with TRBD2. V was pared by 2 bases and J by 2 bases, with 6 bases of the junction left unmatched. The CDR3 runs 17 residues. Per the germline V gene, CDR1 is SEHNR and CDR2 is FQNEAQ (reference sequence). CDR3 amino acids: CASSLSLAGGITDTQYF. The CDR3 DNA sequence: TGTGCCAGCAGCTTATCCCTAGCGGGGGGAATCACAGATACGCAGTATTTT.

V is TRBV6-1 and J is TRBJ1-2, with TRBD1 as a possible D gene (5 bases). Germline V CDR1 and CDR2: MNHNS, SASEGT. The germline V and J ends were trimmed by 4 bases and 3 bases, with 12 bases remaining between them. The CDR3 loop spans 14 amino acids. CDR3 nucleotide sequence: TGTGCCAGCAGTGTCGACCCGACAGACTATGGCTACACCTTC. Protein product: CASSVDPTDYGYTF.

There are a few counts of this clonotype. The rearrangement uses TRBV20-1 and TRBJ2-1; 12 bases match TRBD2. CDR3 length equals 16 residues. V shed 5 bases, J shed 2 bases, and the junction held 7 bases outside the gene matches. From germline, CDR1 is DFQATT and CDR2 SNEGSKA (reference sequence). In DNA form, the CDR3 reads TGCAGTGCTGGTACTAGCGGGAGGCGCCCCTACAATGAGCAGTTCTTC. Protein product: CSAGTSGRRPYNEQFF.